This T cell receptor (beta chain) was identified in a study of T cell responses to AZD1222 COVID-19 vaccine. Study-wide background: Pooled in the analysis were second doses at about 4 or about 12 weeks.

The method was immunoSEQ multiplex PCR; TCRdb's version includes in-frame clones alone and lacks a portion of them. The data hold 100,000 to 150,000 clones, with about 90% observed a single time. The CDR3 contains 15 residues. CDR1 KGHSH and CDR2 LQKENI come from the germline V gene. Germline trimming cut 5 bases from V and 7 bases from J; bases unmatched to any gene: 12. This receptor was taken from an adult in good health. The chain uses TRBV18 and TRBJ2-3; 7 bases map to TRBD1. This material consisted of peripheral blood, taken on day 0 of AZD1222 vaccination. This chain's CDR3 is CASSSGQDGFHTQYF. The CDR3 DNA reads TGTGCCAGCTCATCCGGACAGGATGGGTTTCATACGCAGTATTTT.